Listed below are T cell receptor beta chains from one sample, sequenced in a study of shared clonotypes between healthy human individuals. Data came from immunoSEQ multiplex PCR; TCRdb stores just in-frame clones and leaves some out. The data hold approximately 2,300,000 clones, with 85% to 95% observed a single time. The sequencing sample was made of naive CD4+ T cells from PBMCs. The source of these receptors is a man younger than 35 in good health. Some clones in this sample may be carry-over from other donors' samples. The conserved cysteine and the conserved F or W are not part of the CDR3 here. Clone size is given for some rows only: seen once, a few or many times, or a class if the clone is expanded.

clone_size	v_call	j_call	cdr3_aa
-	TRBV7-7	TRBJ2-1	ASSLGLAEGNEQF
-	TRBV7-9	TRBJ1-6	ASSLIAVGSPLH
-	TRBV4-2	TRBJ2-7	ASSQEGPVAVSSYEQY
-	TRBV28	TRBJ2-7	ASSMLLFLGQITYEQY
-	TRBV5-1	TRBJ2-3	ASSNEVGTASTDTQY
-	TRBV7-3	TRBJ2-7	ASSSRGGAEQY
-	TRBV19	TRBJ1-5	ASSYEASNQPQH
-	TRBV15	TRBJ2-2	ATSSFSGRGQNTGELF
-	TRBV7-2	TRBJ1-6	ASSHINSPLH
-	TRBV25-1	TRBJ2-7	ASSEWTQIAYEQY
-	TRBV7-9	TRBJ1-1	ASSLSENTEAF
-	TRBV9	TRBJ1-2	ASSASQGGYGYT
-	TRBV5-8	TRBJ2-2	ASSLGNWQYTGELF
-	TRBV7-9	TRBJ1-2	ASSPEPGAGYGYT
-	TRBV5-1	TRBJ2-1	ASSLGFYNEQF
-	TRBV9	TRBJ2-2	ASSVLVNGELF
once	TRBV7-9	TRBJ2-7	ASSSGQGLPDEQY
-	TRBV11-2	TRBJ2-2	ASSLSQQGITGELF
-	TRBV28	TRBJ1-2	ASRQMNLRGGYT
-	TRBV4-2	TRBJ1-1	ASSQGREYTEAF
once	TRBV7-9	TRBJ1-3	ASSSPFTERGNTIY
-	TRBV6-1	TRBJ1-1	ASSGPRGTLNTEAF
-	TRBV7-9	TRBJ2-7	ASSFLQGANEQY
once	TRBV6-6	TRBJ2-1	ASNRNRDSGGNEQF
-	TRBV10-3	TRBJ1-4	AISEQGQPNEKLF
-	TRBV28	TRBJ1-1	ASSRTAGEAF
-	TRBV6-7	TRBJ2-2	AAPRGTPSKSGGELF
once	TRBV7-9	TRBJ1-2	ASSLASGYT
-	TRBV28	TRBJ1-6	ASGPGPGSPLH
-	TRBV28	TRBJ1-5	ASSSQGAGNQPQH
-	TRBV5-1	TRBJ2-2	ASTLGERRNTGELF
-	TRBV28	TRBJ1-5	ASSFLLGNNQPQH
once	TRBV9	TRBJ2-1	ASSVGSSYNEQF
-	TRBV7-9	TRBJ2-2	ASSFIIGGGTGELF
once	TRBV7-6	TRBJ1-3	ASSLGVTSSSGNTIY
once	TRBV19	TRBJ2-2	ASRDRGFTGELF
once	TRBV6-1	TRBJ2-6	ASSDLRGVGLSGANVLT
-	TRBV7-9	TRBJ2-6	ASSARLNSGANVLT
-	TRBV27	TRBJ2-7	ASSSGSPRPNEQY
once	TRBV5-1	TRBJ1-1	ASSLDGSAEAF
-	TRBV6-5	TRBJ2-1	ASSSRTGKYNEQF
-	TRBV6-5	TRBJ1-4	ASSYRRGRTNEKLF
-	TRBV5-1	TRBJ2-7	ASSPLGGTTYEQY
-	TRBV9	TRBJ2-5	ASSVGGGTSGTQETQY
few	TRBV10-3	TRBJ1-5	AISESGGEQPQH
-	TRBV28	TRBJ2-3	ASSTPGTQDADTQY
-	TRBV27	TRBJ1-2	ASSLSSGIAGYT
-	TRBV11-2	TRBJ2-2	ANQLTSGIAGELF
-	TRBV27	TRBJ2-3	ASSSKRDASTDTQY
few	TRBV5-1	TRBJ1-1	ASSFRGTEAF
-	TRBV5-4	TRBJ2-3	ASSWTGEDTQY
-	TRBV7-3	TRBJ1-1	ASSLYVGSGAEAF
-	TRBV7-2	TRBJ2-1	ASGYTGIGHNEQF
-	TRBV11-1	TRBJ2-2	ASSSILAGVGELF
-	TRBV5-1	TRBJ2-7	ASSPQGTSGRVEQY
-	TRBV5-1	TRBJ2-2	ASSLFSLELF
few	TRBV5-1	TRBJ2-7	ASSTSGYEQY
-	TRBV7-2	TRBJ1-1	ASSLGVMNTEAF
-	TRBV5-1	TRBJ1-2	ASSPGQGADLNGYT